The rows below give T cell receptor beta chains drawn from one sample of a study of cytomegalovirus exposure and HLA in healthy donors. Profiled with immunoSEQ multiplex PCR; TCRdb holds only in-frame clones, not every one. The sample includes 150,000 to 200,000 clones. The sequenced sample was PBMCs. The receptors shown here come from a woman aged 55-70 years in good health and CMV-seronegative. Both conserved end residues are part of each CDR3. A D gene is named only where the DNA matches it firmly.

j_call d_call v_call cdr3_length cdr3_aa cdr3_nt
TRBJ2-7 TRBD1 TRBV5-1 14 CASSSWDSSYEQYF TGCGCCAGCAGCTCCTGGGACAGCTCCTACGAGCAGTACTTC
TRBJ1-1 TRBD1 TRBV14 17 CASSPVRGPKVNTEAFF TGTGCCAGCAGCCCCGTCAGGGGGCCAAAGGTGAACACTGAAGCTTTCTTT
TRBJ2-2 NA TRBV2 15 CASSEFRGVGGELFF TGTGCCAGCAGTGAATTCCGGGGTGTGGGCGGGGAGCTGTTTTTT
TRBJ2-1 TRBD1 TRBV30 13 CAWSPGGPGEQFF TGTGCCTGGAGTCCAGGGGGCCCCGGTGAGCAGTTCTTC
TRBJ1-2 TRBD1 TRBV6-1 13 CASSWDRPQGYTF TGTGCCAGCAGTTGGGACAGACCTCAGGGCTACACCTTC
TRBJ2-3 NA TRBV5-6 16 CASSLNFRGSTDTQYF TGTGCCAGCAGCTTGAATTTTCGGGGGAGCACAGATACGCAGTATTTT
TRBJ1-4 NA TRBV9 17 CASSVTGALATNEKLFF TGTGCCAGCAGCGTAACAGGTGCCCTTGCAACTAATGAAAAACTGTTTTTT
TRBJ1-1 NA TRBV29-1 15 CSVEDRVQRDTEAFF TGCAGCGTTGAAGATCGGGTTCAGAGGGACACTGAAGCTTTCTTT
TRBJ1-1 NA TRBV6-5 15 CASSYSGSMNTEAFF TGTGCCAGCAGTTACTCAGGGAGTATGAACACTGAAGCTTTCTTT
TRBJ1-3 TRBD1 TRBV2 16 CASRRGQGAIGNTIYF TGTGCCAGCAGAAGAGGACAGGGGGCAATCGGAAACACCATATATTTT
TRBJ2-1 NA TRBV10-3 14 CAIAAGRSYNEQFF TGTGCCATCGCGGCGGGCCGCTCCTACAATGAGCAGTTCTTC
TRBJ2-7 NA TRBV6-5 14 CASRPDIHPLEQYF TGTGCCAGCAGGCCGGACATTCATCCCCTAGAGCAGTACTTC
TRBJ2-1 NA TRBV30 11 CAWALSNEQFF TGTGCCTGGGCCCTAAGTAATGAGCAGTTCTTC
TRBJ1-1 NA TRBV7-9 15 CASSPRQSMNTEAFF TGTGCCAGCAGCCCCAGACAGAGCATGAACACTGAAGCTTTCTTT
TRBJ2-5 NA TRBV5-8 12 CASSPARVTQYF TGTGCCAGCAGCCCCGCCAGGGTGACCCAGTACTTC
TRBJ1-2 NA TRBV2 14 CASSVQGITRGYTF TGTGCCAGCAGTGTCCAAGGAATTACGAGGGGCTACACCTTC
TRBJ1-2 NA TRBV5-6 13 CASSLTKNYGYTF TGTGCCAGCAGCTTGACAAAGAACTATGGCTACACCTTC
TRBJ2-7 TRBD1 TRBV28 11 CASSWGQAEYF TGTGCCAGCAGTTGGGGACAGGCAGAGTACTTC
TRBJ2-7 TRBD2 TRBV5-1 18 CASSLGRGSGRTSYEQYF TGCGCCAGCAGCTTGGGCCGGGGTAGCGGGAGGACCTCCTACGAGCAGTACTTC
TRBJ2-7 NA TRBV29-1 12 CSAGDSPYEQYF TGCAGCGCGGGGGACTCCCCCTACGAGCAGTACTTC
TRBJ1-2 NA TRBV19 13 CASSNDRNYGYTF TGTGCCAGTAGTAACGACAGAAACTATGGCTACACCTTC
TRBJ2-7 NA TRBV9 15 CASSPRSQTVYEQYF TGTGCCAGCAGCCCCCGATCCCAAACAGTCTACGAGCAGTACTTC
TRBJ2-5 TRBD1 TRBV30 13 CAWSGQGLETQYF TGTGCCTGGAGTGGACAGGGGTTGGAGACCCAGTACTTC
TRBJ1-1 NA TRBV7-2 13 CASRLQGNTEAFF TGTGCCAGCAGACTACAGGGGAACACTGAAGCTTTCTTT
TRBJ1-4 NA TRBV19 14 CASKRDTANEKLFF TGTGCCAGTAAACGGGACACTGCTAATGAAAAACTGTTTTTT
TRBJ1-2 TRBD1 TRBV7-3 14 CASSSGQGAYGYTF TGTGCCAGCAGCTCCGGACAGGGTGCCTATGGCTACACCTTC
TRBJ1-1 TRBD1 TRBV7-3 14 CASSWGQNRAEAFF TGTGCCAGCAGCTGGGGACAGAACAGGGCTGAAGCTTTCTTT
TRBJ1-6 TRBD1 TRBV5-1 15 CASTRDSDRDSPLHF TGCGCCAGCACCCGCGATTCGGACAGGGATTCACCCCTCCACTTT
TRBJ2-7 TRBD1 TRBV6-1 13 CASSPGQQYEQYF TGTGCCAGCAGTCCGGGACAGCAGTACGAGCAGTACTTC
TRBJ2-7 NA TRBV2 15 CASSEGRGGWDEQYF TGTGCCAGCAGTGAGGGCCGGGGTGGTTGGGACGAGCAGTACTTC
TRBJ2-1 TRBD2 TRBV4-1 16 CASSQEEREGYNEQFF TGCGCCAGCAGCCAAGAAGAGCGGGAGGGATACAATGAGCAGTTCTTC
TRBJ2-7 NA TRBV7-9 18 CASSSPSGGAGVSYEQYF TGTGCCAGCAGCTCACCCAGCGGAGGAGCAGGAGTTTCCTACGAGCAGTACTTC
TRBJ1-2 NA TRBV19 17 CASSGSGLESFNYGYTF TGTGCCAGTAGTGGTTCAGGGTTAGAAAGTTTTAACTATGGCTACACCTTC
TRBJ2-3 TRBD2 TRBV4-2 16 CASSQGGTKPTDTQYF TGTGCCAGCAGCCAAGGAGGGACTAAACCCACAGATACGCAGTATTTT
TRBJ1-3 NA TRBV7-3 21 CASSLLPVMGAQGRGRNTIYF TGTGCCAGCAGCCTGCTACCGGTCATGGGGGCCCAAGGGAGGGGAAGAAACACCATATATTTT